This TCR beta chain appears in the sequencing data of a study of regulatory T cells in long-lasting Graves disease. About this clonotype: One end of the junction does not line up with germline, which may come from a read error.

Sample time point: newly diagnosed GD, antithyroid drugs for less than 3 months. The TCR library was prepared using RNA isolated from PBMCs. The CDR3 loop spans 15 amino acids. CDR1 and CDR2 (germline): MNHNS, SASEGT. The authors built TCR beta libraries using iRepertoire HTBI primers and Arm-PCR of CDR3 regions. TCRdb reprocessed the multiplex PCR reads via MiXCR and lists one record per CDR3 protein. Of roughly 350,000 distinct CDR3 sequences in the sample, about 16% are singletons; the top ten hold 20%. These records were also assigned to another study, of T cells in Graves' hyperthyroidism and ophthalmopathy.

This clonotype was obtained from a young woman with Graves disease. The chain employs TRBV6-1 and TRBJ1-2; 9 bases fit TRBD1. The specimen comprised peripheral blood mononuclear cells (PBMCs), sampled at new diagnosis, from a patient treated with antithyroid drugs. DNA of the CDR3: TGTGCCGGCAGTGAAGCGACAGGGGGGATCTATGGCTACACCTTC. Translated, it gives CAGSEATGGIYGYTF.